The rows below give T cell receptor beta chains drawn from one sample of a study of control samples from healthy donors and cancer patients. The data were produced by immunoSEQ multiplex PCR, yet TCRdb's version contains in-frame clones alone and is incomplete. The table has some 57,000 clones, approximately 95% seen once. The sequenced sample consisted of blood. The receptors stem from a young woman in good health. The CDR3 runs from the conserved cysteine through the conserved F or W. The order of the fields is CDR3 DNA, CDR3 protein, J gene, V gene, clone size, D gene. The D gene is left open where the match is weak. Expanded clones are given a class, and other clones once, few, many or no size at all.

DNA: TGTGCCAGCAGCTTAGGGGGGCTAGCGGGAGATCTGTACGAGCAGTACTTC; CDR3: CASSLGGLAGDLYEQYF; J: TRBJ2-7; V: TRBV7-9; size: -; D: TRBD2
DNA: TGTGCCAGCGGGGGCTTTACTAATGAAAAACTGTTTTTT; CDR3: CASGGFTNEKLFF; J: TRBJ1-4; V: TRBV6-5; size: -; D: -
DNA: TGTGCCTGGAGTCACGGGGGGTCGCGTGAAAAACTGTTTTTT; CDR3: CAWSHGGSREKLFF; J: TRBJ1-4; V: TRBV30; size: -; D: -
DNA: TGCGCCAGCAGTGCGGACAGGGTGGATCAGCCCCAGCATTTT; CDR3: CASSADRVDQPQHF; J: TRBJ1-5; V: TRBV10-2; size: -; D: TRBD1
DNA: TGTGCCATCAGTGAGTCGTTAGGGTATGAGCAGTTCTTC; CDR3: CAISESLGYEQFF; J: TRBJ2-1; V: TRBV10-3; size: -; D: -
DNA: TGTGCCAGCAGCCCTTCGCTGGGACTAGTCGTCGAGACCCAGTACTTC; CDR3: CASSPSLGLVVETQYF; J: TRBJ2-5; V: TRBV7-9; size: once; D: TRBD2
DNA: TGCGCCAGCAGCCAAGTGAGGAATTCGGGGACCCAGTACTTC; CDR3: CASSQVRNSGTQYF; J: TRBJ2-5; V: TRBV4-1; size: -; D: -
DNA: TGTGCCAGCACCGCGGGGGTCACTGAAGCTTTCTTT; CDR3: CASTAGVTEAFF; J: TRBJ1-1; V: TRBV28; size: -; D: -
DNA: TGTGCCAGCAGCCCCCGGGACACCTCCTACGAGCAGTACTTC; CDR3: CASSPRDTSYEQYF; J: TRBJ2-7; V: TRBV16; size: -; D: -
DNA: TGTGCCAGCAGCATAGCAGTAGGGGGCCGAACACTTGCTGAAGCTTTCTTT; CDR3: CASSIAVGGRTLAEAFF; J: TRBJ1-1; V: TRBV21-1; size: -; D: -
DNA: TGTGCCAGCAGCCAGGACGGGCAAGGACCCCAGCATTTT; CDR3: CASSQDGQGPQHF; J: TRBJ1-5; V: TRBV7-3; size: -; D: -
DNA: TGTGCCAGCAGTTGGTATGGAGAAAACATTCAGTACTTC; CDR3: CASSWYGENIQYF; J: TRBJ2-4; V: TRBV28; size: -; D: -
DNA: TGTGCCAGCAGTTTAAAGCCGGTGGGAGGGACGGGGCAGCCCCAGCATTTT; CDR3: CASSLKPVGGTGQPQHF; J: TRBJ1-5; V: TRBV27; size: -; D: -
DNA: TGTGCCACCAGTGTTCAGGACCCTCGAGGGACCCAGTACTTC; CDR3: CATSVQDPRGTQYF; J: TRBJ2-5; V: TRBV15; size: -; D: -
DNA: TGTGCCAGCAGTTTTCGTTCCACCGGACGAGTGTTCTTC; CDR3: CASSFRSTGRVFF; J: TRBJ2-1; V: TRBV28; size: -; D: -
DNA: TGTGCCAGCAGTCGGAGCAGGGGAAATGAGCAGTTCTTC; CDR3: CASSRSRGNEQFF; J: TRBJ2-1; V: TRBV6-5; size: -; D: -
DNA: TGTGCCAGCAGTGAAGCGCTCGGACATGTGACCTCCTACAATGAGCAGTTCTTC; CDR3: CASSEALGHVTSYNEQFF; J: TRBJ2-1; V: TRBV2; size: -; D: -
DNA: TGTGCCAGCAGCAGACTTATGAACTTTGGACAGCCCAAGGAGGGAAACACCATATATTTT; CDR3: CASSRLMNFGQPKEGNTIYF; J: TRBJ1-3; V: TRBV7-9; size: -; D: -
DNA: TGTGCCTCGACAGCCTCCTACGAGCAGTACTTC; CDR3: CASTASYEQYF; J: TRBJ2-7; V: TRBV7-9; size: -; D: -
DNA: TGTGCCAGCAGCTTTGGGGGGACAGGGTACGAGCAGTACTTC; CDR3: CASSFGGTGYEQYF; J: TRBJ2-7; V: TRBV7-6; size: -; D: TRBD1
DNA: TGTGCCAGCAGACTAGCGGGGGGGTTGGATGAGCAGTTCTTC; CDR3: CASRLAGGLDEQFF; J: TRBJ2-1; V: TRBV28; size: once; D: TRBD2
DNA: TGCGCCAGCAGTCCCCCCCCTCTGTTTGGCTACACCTTC; CDR3: CASSPPPLFGYTF; J: TRBJ1-2; V: TRBV23-1; size: -; D: -
DNA: TGTGCCAGCAGTCCAGGGGGCCTTAATGAAAAACTGTTTTTT; CDR3: CASSPGGLNEKLFF; J: TRBJ1-4; V: TRBV28; size: -; D: TRBD1
DNA: TGTGCCACATGGGACCCAGTCTCCGGGGAGCTGTTTTTT; CDR3: CATWDPVSGELFF; J: TRBJ2-2; V: TRBV25-1; size: -; D: -
DNA: TGTGCCAGCAGCCCACGGACAGGGTACGAGCAGTACTTC; CDR3: CASSPRTGYEQYF; J: TRBJ2-7; V: TRBV5-4; size: -; D: TRBD1
DNA: TGCGCCAGCAGCCGCCTCGGGACAGGGGGCATTAACAGCAATGAGCAGTTCTTC; CDR3: CASSRLGTGGINSNEQFF; J: TRBJ2-1; V: TRBV5-1; size: -; D: TRBD1
DNA: TGTGCCAGTAGTCCCGGGACAGGGGGGTTACCCCAGCATTTT; CDR3: CASSPGTGGLPQHF; J: TRBJ1-5; V: TRBV19; size: -; D: TRBD1
DNA: TGTGCCAGCAGCCAGTCACTAGCGGAGCAGTTCTTC; CDR3: CASSQSLAEQFF; J: TRBJ2-1; V: TRBV3-1/TRBV3-2; size: -; D: TRBD2
DNA: TGCAGCGTTGAAGATTGGGGGCAGGGGGCTTTCTATGGCTACACCTTC; CDR3: CSVEDWGQGAFYGYTF; J: TRBJ1-2; V: TRBV29-1; size: -; D: TRBD1
DNA: TGTGCCAGCACCCCGGGTGGAGGGACGGGAACATATGAGCAGTTCTTC; CDR3: CASTPGGGTGTYEQFF; J: TRBJ2-1; V: TRBV27; size: -; D: -
DNA: TGCGCCAGCAGGGGGCTAACAGGGTTAAAGGACTATGGCTACACCTTC; CDR3: CASRGLTGLKDYGYTF; J: TRBJ1-2; V: TRBV10-2; size: -; D: -
DNA: TGTGCCAGCATTTCGGTGGCTGTGTCCAATGAGCAGTTCTTC; CDR3: CASISVAVSNEQFF; J: TRBJ2-1; V: TRBV28; size: -; D: -
DNA: TGCGCCAGCAGCTTGTCTCGCGCCCAAGAGACCCAGTACTTC; CDR3: CASSLSRAQETQYF; J: TRBJ2-5; V: TRBV5-1; size: -; D: -
DNA: TGTGCCACCAGTGACAGGACAGGGGGCAACACCGCCGGGGAGCTGTTTTTT; CDR3: CATSDRTGGNTAGELFF; J: TRBJ2-2; V: TRBV24-1; size: -; D: TRBD1
DNA: TGCAGTGCGAGTAGGGCTAGCGGGAGATCTTCCTACGAGCAGTACTTC; CDR3: CSASRASGRSSYEQYF; J: TRBJ2-7; V: TRBV20-1; size: -; D: TRBD2
DNA: TGTGCCAGCAGCTTAGCTGACTACTACGAGCAGTACTTC; CDR3: CASSLADYYEQYF; J: TRBJ2-7; V: TRBV7-6; size: -; D: -
DNA: TGTGCCAGCAGTGAAGGGGACACCGGGGAGCTGTTTTTT; CDR3: CASSEGDTGELFF; J: TRBJ2-2; V: TRBV6-4; size: -; D: -
DNA: TGTGCCACCAGTGATGGCAGGGGCCCCAACAATGAGCAGTTCTTC; CDR3: CATSDGRGPNNEQFF; J: TRBJ2-1; V: TRBV24-1; size: once; D: -
DNA: TGTGCCAGCAGCACGCCGGGACAACCGCAAGAGACCCAGTACTTC; CDR3: CASSTPGQPQETQYF; J: TRBJ2-5; V: TRBV28; size: once; D: -
DNA: TGCAGCGTTGTGGACAGGGTTTACGAGCAGTACTTC; CDR3: CSVVDRVYEQYF; J: TRBJ2-7; V: TRBV29-1; size: -; D: TRBD1
DNA: TGTGCCAGTACGAGAGCAGGGTCCCTCTATGGCTACACCTTC; CDR3: CASTRAGSLYGYTF; J: TRBJ1-2; V: TRBV6-5; size: -; D: -
DNA: TGTGCCAGCAGTACCTTAAGGAACACTGAAGCTTTCTTT; CDR3: CASSTLRNTEAFF; J: TRBJ1-1; V: TRBV28; size: once; D: -
DNA: TGTGCCAGCAGCTCGGACAGGCCTGGCGAGACCCAGTACTTC; CDR3: CASSSDRPGETQYF; J: TRBJ2-5; V: TRBV7-6; size: -; D: TRBD1
DNA: TGCGCCAGCAGCTCCGGGTCGGGGGGGGCCAACGTCCTGACTTTC; CDR3: CASSSGSGGANVLTF; J: TRBJ2-6; V: TRBV5-1; size: -; D: -
DNA: TGCGCCAGCAGTGAGTCCGGCAGGGAGGGGGGGGGCTACACCTTC; CDR3: CASSESGREGGGYTF; J: TRBJ1-2; V: TRBV10-1; size: -; D: -
DNA: TGTGCCAGCAGCTCCACCTACGAGCAGTACTTC; CDR3: CASSSTYEQYF; J: TRBJ2-7; V: TRBV11-2; size: -; D: -
DNA: TGTGCCACCAGCAGAGATGGTGTCGGGTTTCAAAATCAGCCCCAGCATTTT; CDR3: CATSRDGVGFQNQPQHF; J: TRBJ1-5; V: TRBV15; size: once; D: -
DNA: TGTGCCAGCAGCCAACTAGCGAACGCCTACAATGAGCAGTTCTTC; CDR3: CASSQLANAYNEQFF; J: TRBJ2-1; V: TRBV7-3; size: -; D: TRBD2
DNA: TGTGCCAGCAGTGAGAGGACCCCCGGGCGTGAAAAACTGTTTTTT; CDR3: CASSERTPGREKLFF; J: TRBJ1-4; V: TRBV2; size: -; D: -